Only one count was recorded for the clone carrying this T cell receptor beta chain. Profiled with immunoSEQ multiplex PCR; TCRdb holds only in-frame clones, not every one. The sample consists of about 200,000 clones, 80% to 90% of them appearing once. This specimen belongs to a study of blood T cell repertoires in COVID-19. The CDR3 extends over 18 amino acids. Per the germline V gene, CDR1 is SNHLY and CDR2 is FYNNEI. Trimming pared 4 bases from V and 5 bases from J, leaving 24 bases between. The receptor was isolated from a human donor in a cohort sampled during active COVID-19. The rearrangement uses TRBV2 and TRBJ2-1; D possibly corresponds to TRBD1 (7 bases). The sequencing sample was made of peripheral blood. The CDR3: CASSGGTVTSIVHNEQFF. The CDR3, as DNA: TGTGCCAGCAGTGGTGGGACAGTTACTAGCATAGTCCACAATGAGCAGTTCTTC.